Shown below are 10 T cell receptor beta chains from a single sample sequenced in a study of shared clonotypes between healthy human individuals. The repertoire was sequenced with immunoSEQ multiplex PCR; TCRdb's copy has only in-frame clones and lacks some. Here the sample spans 2.3 million or so clones, approximately 95% being singletons. Sequencing used naive CD4+ T cells from PBMCs. The subset denotes: CD45RA+ positively selected. The receptor set was obtained from a young man in good health. Some clones in this sample may be carry-over from other donors' samples.

V and J are TRBV7-9 and TRBJ1-1; the D gene is possibly TRBD1 (6 bases). V lost 5 bases and J lost 2, with 9 bases in between. Germline CDR1 reads SEHNR; CDR2 reads FQNEAQ (reference sequence). The length of the CDR3 is 13 residues. The CDR3 sequence is CASSQGGNTEAFF. CDR3 nucleotides: TGTGCCAGCAGCCAAGGGGGAAACACTGAAGCTTTCTTT.

This chain joins TRBV7-3 and TRBJ2-1; the D gene is possibly TRBD2 (5 bases). V was shortened by 5 bases and J by 3 bases, with 8 bases between the two germline ends. CDR3 length: 13 amino acids. In germline, CDR1 is SGHTA, CDR2 FQGTGA. CDR3 coding DNA: TGTGCCAGCAGCCGGGGAATCTACAATGAGCAGTTCTTC. The encoded protein is CASSRGIYNEQFF.

The V gene is TRBV19, the J gene TRBJ2-7; possibly TRBD1 for D (5 bases). Trimming left V 5 bases short and J 0 bases short, with 17 bases between. Germline values: CDR1 LNHDA, CDR2 SQIVND (reference sequence). CDR3 length equals 16 residues. The CDR3 DNA reads TGTGCCAGTAGTCCCACAGGCGTTAGGAGCTCCTACGAGCAGTACTTC. This gives the protein CASSPTGVRSSYEQYF. The variable domain in full, completed from reference TRBV19 and TRBJ2-7, reads DGGITQSPKYLFRKEGQNVTLSCEQNLNHDAMYWYRQDPGQGLRLIYYSQIVNDFQKGDIAEGYSVSREKKESFPLTVTSAQKNPTAFYLCASSPTGVRSSYEQYFGPGTRLTVT.

The chain uses TRBV4-2 and TRBJ2-5; TRBD1 agrees at 10 bases. The CDR3 totals 13 residues. J lost 5 bases, V lost 8 bases, and 5 bases had no gene match. Per the germline V gene, CDR1 is LGHNA and CDR2 is YNFKEQ. CDR3 residues: CASGTGERETQYF. DNA for the CDR3: TGTGCCAGCGGGACAGGGGAACGGGAGACCCAGTACTTC.

V usage is TRBV28 and J usage is TRBJ2-6; D assignment may be TRBD1 or TRBD2 (6 bases each). Germline V gives CDR1 MDHEN, CDR2 SYDVKM. The CDR3 runs 15 residues. The germline V and J ends were trimmed by 8 bases and 4 bases, with 15 bases remaining between them. The chain's CDR3 is CASFRRGPGANVLTF. Here the CDR3 DNA reads TGTGCCAGCTTTAGACGGGGGCCCGGGGCCAACGTCCTGACTTTC. Combining the CDR3 with reference TRBV28 and TRBJ2-6 gives the whole variable domain DVKVTQSSRYLVKRTGEKVFLECVQDMDHENMFWYRQDPGLGLRLIYFSYDVKMKEKGDIPEGYSVSREKKERFSLILESASTNQTSMYLCASFRRGPGANVLTFGAGSRLTVL.

A single count supports this clone. As DNA, the CDR3 is TGTGCCAGCTCACCACTCCTCCTAGCGGGAGGGCCGACGCAGTTCTTC. Translating gives CASSPLLLAGGPTQFF. The rearrangement links TRBV18 to TRBJ2-1, with 12 nucleotides matching TRBD2. After removal of 1 base from V and 12 bases from J, the junction contained 10 bases not matched to a gene. The CDR3 sequence is 16 residues long. The germline V gene encodes CDR1 KGHSH and CDR2 LQKENI.

The CDR3 coding sequence is TGTGCCAGCAGTAGACCGGGGGGACTATACTACGAGCAGTACTTC. Amino acid sequence: CASSRPGGLYYEQYF. This chain connects TRBV28 to TRBJ2-7, with TRBD2 identical over 7 bases. The length of the CDR3 is 15 residues. Germline lookup yields CDR1 MDHEN and CDR2 SYDVKM. J lost 3 bases, V lost 5 bases, and 10 bases had no gene match.

This chain links TRBV11-2 with TRBJ2-1; D call uncertain. The CDR3 runs to 18 residues. CDR1 and CDR2 from the germline V gene are SGHAT and FQNNGV. V was clipped by 0 bases and J by 1 base, with 16 bases between them. CDR3 residues: CASSLDGPGSTSYNEQFF. CDR3 bases: TGTGCCAGCAGCTTAGATGGCCCGGGTAGCACATCCTACAATGAGCAGTTCTTC.

This chain joins TRBV27 and TRBJ2-5; D is ambiguous. The V end was cut by 4 bases, the J end by 7 bases, with 7 bases between. Per the germline V gene, CDR1 is MNHEY and CDR2 is SMNVEV (reference sequence). The CDR3 sequence is 11 residues long. The CDR3 protein is CASSSFGTQYF. Here the CDR3 DNA reads TGTGCCAGCAGTTCGTTTGGGACCCAGTACTTC.

On this clone itself: The junction shows a germline mismatch at one end, possibly a read error. This CDR3 is CASSFDSLAFFF. The CDR3 DNA sequence: TGTGCCAGCAGTTTCGATTCTCTAGCGTTCTTCTTC. This chain uses TRBV28 with TRBJ2-7; D may be TRBD2 (6 bases). The CDR3 is 12 residues long. Germline CDR1 reads MDHEN; CDR2 reads SYDVKM.